This TCR beta chain was sequenced for a study of blood T cells in healthy people across ages (dated by TCRdb to between 2015 and 2016). Background for the entire study: In model experiments, template switching captured roughly one uniquely barcoded TCR beta cDNA molecule for every two T cells. Using deep sequencing normalized with unique cDNA molecular identifiers, the study measured how TCR beta repertoire diversity changes with age. The donors were divided into four age groups: young (average around 15 years), middle-aged (approximately 39), aged (62) and long-lived (82). Two additional independent replicas of 1 million unique cDNA reads from the same blood draw were analyzed for two donors (one aged 18 to 30 and one aged 80 or older). On the study overall, not on this receptor specifically: Donor CMV infection status was unknown, potentially confounding age-related changes in expanded clonotypes. Bulk unsorted PBMC profiling prevented conclusive comparison of naive and antigen-experienced compartments. Estimates of total diversity based on one million sequenced T cells were regarded as lower bounds and as underestimates. There was a strong correlation between observed TCR beta diversity and the percentage of naive T cells measured by flow cytometry. As age increased, observed TCR beta diversity per million T cells dropped in a roughly linear way, and a significant reduction was already evident by age 40. Compared with the aged group, the long-lived group had more naive CD4+ T cells, fewer expanded clones and increased TCR diversity, suggesting age selection.

Systemically healthy Caucasian individuals from Russia, approximately 39 in total and aged roughly 6 to 95 years, were included as donors. Each donor gave about 10 milliliters of peripheral blood, drawn into EDTA-treated Vacutainer tubes. Ficoll-Paque density-gradient centrifugation was used to isolate PBMCs, with at least 6.5 million per sample. Total RNA was extracted from PBMCs with Trizol reagent, with at least 5.5 micrograms obtained per sample. For every donor, an aliquot of PBMCs went through flow cytometry to measure the percentages of naive CD45RAhigh/CD27high T cells. This clonotype was seen more than once but under ten times. Its antigen is unknown. Per-base qualities were not stored, and no clone one base away is much larger. From a lookup of the germline V gene (reference sequence), CDR1 and CDR2 are MNHNY and SVGAGI. The CDR3 sequence holds 13 residues, the cysteine and phenylalanine included. The read is trimmed to its CDR3 DNA, 39 bases read in frame from base 1. Cut back by 6 bases and 0 bases, the V and J ends lie 8 bases apart.

Library prep was done by 5' RACE. This sample was sequenced with an Illumina HiSeq 2500. The second PCR ran for about 7 to 11 cycles and used a J-beta primer mix along with a sample-barcoded 5' primer. A unique molecular identifier was introduced onto each TCR beta cDNA molecule by a template-switch 5' adaptor carrying 12 random nucleotides. Each sample yielded at least 2.5 million CDR3-containing paired-end reads. The Mint cDNA synthesis kit, primed by a TRBC-specific oligonucleotide, was used to synthesize first-strand cDNA from all RNA. Following uracil-DNA glycosylase treatment, all cDNA underwent a first 18-cycle PCR with the universal primers M1SS and BC2_uni_R. The authors' analysis ran thus. For normalization, 1 million high-quality reads, each with a distinct molecular identifier, were randomly selected from each sample. Reads sharing molecular identifiers were discarded rather than binned into consensus sequences. MiTCR, run with a Q25 quality threshold and the strictest error-elimination algorithm, handled CDR3 identification, clonotype clustering and error correction. A nonparametric unseen species model with Euler transformation was used to estimate lower-bound total TCR beta diversity. TCRdb handled the public reads itself, with Q25 trimming in fastp and clone calling in MiXCR, and kept productive beta chains. Each CDR3 protein gets just one entry, which takes the most common genes and DNA from the rows behind it. The V and J calls were not made by the authors but by TCRdb's processing. This sample is represented by some 1,000,000 distinct CDR3 sequences; roughly a quarter of them were singletons. Less than 0.75% of the sample lies in the top ten.

This sample was shared with a second study, whose subject was T cells of mothers and their children. The second publication reports: The donors were nine systemically healthy Caucasian individuals, made up of three mothers and their six children. cDNA synthesis used all of the extracted RNA, with roughly 1.5 ug of RNA in each 15 ul reaction. In the second PCR, sample barcodes and 2-4 random nucleotides were introduced via the M1S primer. Each mother yielded over 8.5 million TCR beta CDR3 reads and each child some 3 million reads. Thymic selection shapes the output of TCR recombination in a similar way in related and unrelated pairs, and inherited differences have a minor effect. Related mother-child pairs always showed normalized repertoire overlap that was slightly higher than in unrelated mother-child pairs, though the difference was never significant. No persistent microchimeric T cell clones were detected, at a sensitivity of around 97 clones per million clonotypes. In the study, deep NGS was used to compare the TCR beta repertoires of mothers and children, and features distinguishing related mother-child pairs from unrelated individuals were sought. On average, the children were approximately 12 +/- 4 years old, while the mothers were about 40 +/- 4 years old. After adapter ligation was performed with NEBNext reagents, the libraries were sequenced on an Illumina HiSeq 2000 with 100+100 nt paired-end reads. Mother and child libraries were prepared a month apart and sequenced in separate runs to prevent cross-contamination. Each donor had between roughly 450,000 and 2,100,000 distinct TCR beta clonotypes identified. Naive TCR beta clonotypes were estimated from low-frequency clonotypes matched to each donor's FACS-determined naive share, without sorting.

The source material was blood. The source is a girl aged 2 to 9 in good health. The chain was built from TRBV6-6 and TRBJ1-1; the D gene cannot be named for sure. The DNA is as follows: TGTGCCAGCAGAAATAGACTGAACACTGAAGCTTTCTTT. The translation is CASRNRLNTEAFF.